One and the same sample provided the 26 T cell receptor beta chains below, sequenced in a study of beta chain features in type 1 diabetes. What was sequenced were expressed TCRB transcripts, since all of the isolated RNA had been reverse transcribed. Clones were read by immunoSEQ multiplex PCR, and TCRdb kept only the in-frame ones, dropping some. The data show some 150,000 clones, with about 10% seen just once and 0.65% to 0.9% held by the top ten. Points from the study as a whole: Within each of all four CD4+ subsets, Type 1 diabetes patients had TCRB CDR3s that were moderately but significantly shorter.

These receptors' antigens are unknown. The sample taken for sequencing was central memory CD4+ T cells from blood. These TCRs come from a young woman with type 1 diabetes.

The chain uses TRBV7-9 and TRBJ2-1; TRBD1 agrees at 8 bases. Germline CDR1 reads SEHNR; CDR2 reads FQNEAQ (reference sequence). This CDR3 is 14 amino acids long. V was pared by 5 bases and J by 4 bases, with 4 bases of the junction left unmatched. CDR3 sequence (DNA): TGTGCCAGCAGCACCGGGACAGGATACAATGAGCAGTTCTTC. Its protein is CASSTGTGYNEQFF.

This clone occurred a few times. The CDR3 loop is CASSFATRRYNEQFF. CDR3 nucleotide sequence: TGTGCCAGCAGTTTCGCGACTAGACGTTACAATGAGCAGTTCTTC. This chain links TRBV28 with TRBJ2-1, with D possibly matching TRBD2 (6 bases). The CDR3 has 15 amino acids. Trimming stripped 3 bases from V and 4 bases from J, with 13 bases between. Germline V gene lookup returns CDR1 MDHEN and CDR2 SYDVKM. The complete variable domain, with remaining parts taken from reference TRBV28 and TRBJ2-1, reads DVKVTQSSRYLVKRTGEKVFLECVQDMDHENMFWYRQDPGLGLRLIYFSYDVKMKEKGDIPEGYSVSREKKERFSLILESASTNQTSMYLCASSFATRRYNEQFFGPGTRLTVL.

The rearrangement uses TRBV19 and TRBJ2-3; 12 positions match TRBD2. Germline trimming cut 3 bases from V and 3 bases from J; bases unmatched to any gene: 7. The germline V gene encodes CDR1 LNHDA and CDR2 SQIVND (reference sequence). The CDR3 loop spans 17 amino acids. The CDR3 reads CASSIPGLAGLTDTQYF. Here the CDR3 DNA reads TGTGCCAGTAGTATCCCTGGACTAGCGGGATTGACAGATACGCAGTATTTT.

This chain uses TRBV7-9 with TRBJ1-1; 7 bases fit TRBD1. J lost 0 bases, V lost 4 bases, and 2 bases had no gene match. Germline loops: CDR1 SEHNR, CDR2 FQNEAQ (reference sequence). CDR3 size: 14 residues. The CDR3 bases are TGTGCCAGCAGCTGGACAGGCCTGAACACTGAAGCTTTCTTT. Its translation is CASSWTGLNTEAFF.

The chain combines TRBV25-1 with TRBJ2-3; 7 bases line up with TRBD2. In germline, CDR1 is MGHDK, CDR2 SYGVNS. This CDR3 region has 15 residues. V shed 3 bases and J 7 bases; nucleotides not matched to a gene: 10. CDR3: CASSDYSREMNTQYF. DNA of the CDR3: TGTGCCAGCAGTGATTACTCGCGGGAGATGAATACGCAGTATTTT.

J is TRBJ2-7 and V is TRBV5-4, with 9 bases lining up with TRBD2. Germline CDR1 is SGHNT and CDR2 is YYREEE (reference sequence). V lost 0 bases to trimming and J lost 6 bases; unmatched junction nucleotides: 7. The CDR3 has 15 amino acids. The CDR3: CASSLALAGAGEQYF. DNA for the CDR3: TGTGCCAGCAGCTTGGCATTAGCGGGAGCCGGCGAGCAGTACTTC. Full variable domain (missing parts from reference TRBV5-4 and TRBJ2-7): ETGVTQSPTHLIKTRGQQVTLRCSSQSGHNTVSWYQQALGQGPQFIFQYYREEENGRGNFPPRFSGLQFPNYSSELNVNALELDDSALYLCASSLALAGAGEQYFGPGTRLTVT.

The V gene is TRBV30, the J gene TRBJ2-1; D may be TRBD2 (6 bases). Germline V gives CDR1 GTSNPN, CDR2 SVGIG (reference sequence). The V gene lost 5 bases and the J gene lost 5 bases, with 13 bases spanning the gap. The CDR3 loop spans 13 amino acids. CDR3 nucleotides: TGTGCCTGGGGAGGGGACGAAAACAATGAGCAGTTCTTC. As protein: CAWGGDENNEQFF.

This clone has just a few counts. This sequence joins TRBV11-3 and TRBJ1-1; TRBD1 aligns across 8 bases. Per the germline V gene, CDR1 is SGHNT and CDR2 is YENEEA. The V and J ends lost 5 bases and 4 bases, in that order; junction bases with no gene match: 6. CDR3 length equals 14 residues. In nucleotides, the CDR3 is TGTGCCAGCAGCCCTCGGGACAGGAGCACTGAAGCTTTCTTT. This encodes CASSPRDRSTEAFF.

The CDR3 spells CASKDRNYGYTF. The CDR3 coding sequence is TGTGCCAGCAAAGACAGGAACTATGGCTACACCTTC. V usage is TRBV6-5 and J usage is TRBJ1-2; D perhaps matches TRBD1 (6 bases). CDR1 and CDR2 from the germline V gene are MNHEY and SVGAGI. The CDR3 loop spans 12 amino acids. The germline V and J ends were trimmed by 7 bases and 2 bases, with 8 bases remaining between them.

The chain combines TRBV5-4 with TRBJ1-1; 7 nucleotides align to TRBD1. Losses at the gene ends were 3 bases for V and 3 bases for J; bases not matched to a gene: 8. Germline loops: CDR1 SGHNT, CDR2 YYREEE (reference sequence). This CDR3 spans 15 amino acids. CDR3 in amino acids: CASSSEQGWDTEAFF. In DNA form, the CDR3 reads TGTGCCAGCAGCTCCGAACAGGGGTGGGACACTGAAGCTTTCTTT.

J is TRBJ2-7 and V is TRBV29-1; 14 bases match TRBD2. Germline loops: CDR1 SQVTM, CDR2 ANQGSEA. The CDR3 consists of 15 residues. V shed 2 bases and J 6 bases; nucleotides not matched to a gene: 6. The CDR3: CSVESGTSGRGEQYF. For the CDR3, the DNA is TGCAGCGTTGAAAGCGGGACTAGCGGGAGAGGCGAGCAGTACTTC.

This clone was recorded a few times. This rearrangement joins TRBV7-2 to TRBJ2-1; D might be TRBD2 (6 bases). V lost 5 bases and J lost 4, with 15 bases in between. This CDR3 has 15 residues. The germline V gene encodes CDR1 SGHTA and CDR2 FQGNSA. The CDR3 spells CASSESRDFYNEQFF. CDR3 DNA sequence: TGTGCCAGCAGCGAGTCCCGGGACTTTTACAATGAGCAGTTCTTC. Complete variable domain (other parts from reference TRBV7-2 and TRBJ2-1): GAGVSQSPSNKVTEKGKDVELRCDPISGHTALYWYRQSLGQGLEFLIYFQGNSAPDKSGLPSDRFSAERTGGSVSTLTIQRTQQEDSAVYLCASSESRDFYNEQFFGPGTRLTVL.

The V gene is TRBV29-1, the J gene TRBJ2-5, with a tentative D call TRBD1 (6 bases). Per the germline V gene, CDR1 is SQVTM and CDR2 is ANQGSEA. CDR3 length: 14 amino acids. The V end was cut by 4 bases, the J end by 1 base, with 13 bases between. For the CDR3, the DNA is TGCAGCGTTGCCAGGGGAACCTCCCAAGAGACCCAGTACTTC. Translated, it gives CSVARGTSQETQYF.

The gene calls are TRBV2 and TRBJ2-7; 8 bases line up with TRBD1. The V and J ends lost 5 bases and 0 bases, in that order; junction bases with no gene match: 6. CDR3 size: 15 residues. Germline V gives CDR1 SNHLY, CDR2 FYNNEI. CDR3 region: CASSIQGGPSYEQYF. The CDR3 coding sequence is TGTGCCAGCAGTATACAGGGGGGTCCCTCCTACGAGCAGTACTTC.

This clone was observed a handful of times. Written as DNA, the CDR3 is TGTGCCAGCAGCTTCGGTAGAGATGGCTACACCTTC. It encodes CASSFGRDGYTF. V gene TRBV11-2 combines with J gene TRBJ1-2, with D unclear. Germline lookup yields CDR1 SGHAT and CDR2 FQNNGV. This CDR3 is 12 amino acids long. The V end was cut by 3 bases, the J end by 6 bases, with 8 bases between.

This clone came up a few times. The chain couples TRBV11-2 to TRBJ1-1, with D perhaps matching TRBD1 (5 bases). Germline V lookup: CDR1 SGHAT, CDR2 FQNNGV. The CDR3 has 15 amino acids. Trimming took 2 bases from V and 3 from J, leaving 13 bases between them. CDR3 in DNA: TGTGCCAGCAGCTTATATAGGGGTGGGCACACTGAAGCTTTCTTT. Translated, it gives CASSLYRGGHTEAFF.

The chain recombines TRBV7-9 with TRBJ2-5; 8 bases match TRBD1. Trimming at V came to 5 bases and at J to 5 bases, leaving 4 bases not matched to a gene. From germline, CDR1 is SEHNR and CDR2 FQNEAQ (reference sequence). The CDR3 totals 13 residues. The CDR3 DNA reads TGTGCCAGCAGCCTTCGACAGGGGGAGACCCAGTACTTC. Translation: CASSLRQGETQYF.

This clone was counted a few times. This rearrangement joins TRBV2 to TRBJ2-7; D is unclear. Trimming left V 6 bases short and J 2 bases short, with 14 bases between. The CDR3 has 14 amino acids. Germline CDR1 reads SNHLY; CDR2 reads FYNNEI. The CDR3 DNA reads as TGTGCCAGCAGCCAACGAGGTTCTCCCTACGAGCAGTACTTC. Its protein is CASSQRGSPYEQYF.

This clone was seen only a few times. The V call is TRBV11-3, the J call TRBJ2-1; 8 nucleotides agree with TRBD2. The CDR3 consists of 14 residues. Germline V lookup: CDR1 SGHNT, CDR2 YENEEA. The J segment lost 7 bases and the V segment lost 4 bases, leaving 6 bases of the junction unmatched. The CDR3 region has the DNA TGTGCCAGCAGCTCCGGGTCTAGCGGGAATGAGCAGTTCTTC. Amino acids: CASSSGSSGNEQFF.

The chain is built from TRBV27 and TRBJ2-3; D perhaps matches TRBD2 (7 bases). V gave up 2 bases and J gave up 6 bases, with 12 bases separating them. CDR1 is MNHEY and CDR2 is SMNVEV in the germline V gene (reference sequence). The CDR3 sequence is 14 residues long. The CDR3 loop is CASSLRRGGDTQYF. Here the CDR3 DNA reads TGTGCCAGCAGTTTACGCAGGGGAGGGGATACGCAGTATTTT.

This clone was counted ten times or more. V and J are TRBV4-1 and TRBJ1-2; perhaps TRBD1 as D (6 bases). Trimming took off 2 bases at V and 8 bases at J, with 12 bases between the two ends. The length of the CDR3 is 13 residues. Germline loops: CDR1 MGHRA, CDR2 YSYEKL. The CDR3 DNA follows: TGCGCCAGCAGCCAACAGACAGGCGTCGGCTACACCTTC. Translated, it gives CASSQQTGVGYTF.

This clone was counted a few times. The genes are TRBV6-6 and TRBJ2-7, with a possible D match to TRBD1 (5 bases). The V and J ends lost 7 bases and 3 bases respectively, with 16 bases between them. CDR1 is MNHNY, CDR2 SVGAGI, per germline (reference sequence). The CDR3 length is 14 residues. For the CDR3, the DNA is TGTGCCAGCAAGGCAGGGATGGTCGACTACGAGCAGTACTTC. Amino acid sequence: CASKAGMVDYEQYF.

The CDR3 protein is CSASRNTEAFF. DNA for the CDR3: TGCAGTGCTAGTAGGAACACTGAAGCTTTCTTT. The chain couples TRBV20-1 to TRBJ1-1; D not resolved. This CDR3 has 11 amino acids. V shed 3 bases and J shed 1 base, with 3 bases lying between them. Per germline, CDR1 DFQATT and CDR2 SNEGSKA (reference sequence).

In its sample, this clone was seen many times. The chain has TRBV18 and TRBJ2-5, with a possible D match to TRBD2 (6 bases). The V end was cut by 3 bases, the J end by 5 bases, with 22 bases between. This CDR3 spans 17 amino acids. Germline CDR1 KGHSH, CDR2 LQKENI. The CDR3 bases are TGTGCCAGCTCACCTAAGACGTCCAGGGAGGTTGGCGAGACCCAGTACTTC. Its protein is CASSPKTSREVGETQYF.

This clone has a single count. This rearrangement joins TRBV4-2 to TRBJ2-1; 12 bases are shared with TRBD2. The CDR3 runs to 17 residues. V dropped 4 bases and J dropped 5; count of bases not matched to a gene: 9. Per the germline V gene, CDR1 is LGHNA and CDR2 is YNFKEQ. CDR3 DNA sequence: TGTGCCAGCAGCCCCAGACTAGCGGGAGACGTCAACAATGAGCAGTTCTTC. Translated, it gives CASSPRLAGDVNNEQFF.

This clone was counted between two and nine times. CDR3 protein: CASSSQGQGNTEAFF. The DNA for the CDR3 is TGTGCCAGCAGCTCGCAAGGACAGGGGAACACTGAAGCTTTCTTT. The chain has TRBV7-9 and TRBJ1-1; 8 bases agree with TRBD1. The CDR3 is made up of 15 amino acids. The germline V gene encodes CDR1 SEHNR and CDR2 FQNEAQ (reference sequence). J was trimmed by 1 base and V by 4 bases; bases with no gene match: 5.